This TCR beta chain was profiled in a study of beta chain features in type 1 diabetes. V lost 3 bases, J lost 5 bases, and 7 bases lay in between. The CDR3 runs 12 residues. Looked up from germline, CDR1 is MGHDK and CDR2 is SYGVNS. The entirety of the isolated RNA underwent reverse transcription, so expressed TCRB transcripts were sequenced. Sequenced by immunoSEQ multiplex PCR; TCRdb stores in-frame clones only, minus some. The sample records 300,000 to 350,000 clones, around 8.5% being singletons. Concerning this clone: The antigen is undetermined.

General study points: Type 1 diabetes patients had moderately but significantly shorter TCRB CDR3s in all four CD4+ subsets.

The rearrangement links TRBV25-1 to TRBJ1-1; D is unresolved. The receptor's source is a man younger than 45 with type 1 diabetes. Sequencing was done on a sample of central memory CD4+ T cells from blood. CDR3 sequence reads: CASSDWETEAFF. The DNA of the CDR3 is TGTGCCAGCAGTGATTGGGAGACTGAAGCTTTCTTT.